This TCR beta chain was sequenced during a study of siplizumab effects on memory and regulatory T cells. Study outcomes and limitations: Of the alloreactive clones, only a minor fraction mapped to unstimulated subsets. Roughly 80-95% of proliferating CD4+ or CD8+ clones lacked a naive or memory phenotype that could be assigned. Siplizumab, the agent tested, significantly reduced alloreactive sequences traceable to unstimulated CD4+ memory cells.

Method: immunoSEQ multiplex PCR; TCRdb's copy keeps in-frame clones and lacks some. The data contain over 85,000 clones, over 85% of them seen just once; the ten biggest clones take up 1.3%. This clone showed up just once. Antigen specificity is unknown. The V end lost 4 bases, the J end lost 3 bases, and 12 bases lay between the germline ends. CDR3 length equals 14 residues. CDR1 MNHEY and CDR2 SVGAGI come from the germline V gene. This clonotype was obtained from a human donor in good health. V and J are TRBV6-5 and TRBJ1-1; D perhaps matches TRBD1 (6 bases). The sequencing sample was made of CD4+ T cells sorted from blood. The CDR3: CASSSRGADTEAFF. The CDR3, as DNA: TGTGCCAGCAGTTCGCGGGGGGCGGACACTGAAGCTTTCTTT.